Listed here are 22 T cell receptor beta chains from one sample, sequenced in a study of shared T cell receptors in the human thymus. Produced via immunoSEQ multiplex PCR; TCRdb's table is partial and in-frame only. The sample contains roughly 410,000 clones, roughly 94% of which appear only once. Sequences were obtained from thymocytes. The receptors were gathered from a human donor.

The V call is TRBV5-1, the J call TRBJ2-1; 8 bases agree with TRBD1. Germline assignment: CDR1 SGHRS and CDR2 YFSETQ. With 4 bases clipped from V and 5 bases from J, the junction kept 14 bases outside the gene matches. CDR3 length: 17 residues. The CDR3 sequence is CASSHHPARGPHNEQFF. The DNA for the CDR3 is TGCGCCAGCAGCCATCACCCTGCCAGGGGGCCCCACAATGAGCAGTTCTTC.

The chain is built from TRBV10-2 and TRBJ2-7; 11 bases are shared with TRBD2. This CDR3 is 16 amino acids long. V dropped 0 bases and J dropped 2; count of bases not matched to a gene: 3. CDR1 and CDR2 (germline): WSHSY, SAAADI. The CDR3 nucleotides read TGCGCCAGCAGTGAGTCCAGACTAGCGGGAACCTACGAGCAGTACTTC. It encodes CASSESRLAGTYEQYF.

The chain combines TRBV7-2 with TRBJ2-2, with 7 bases lining up with TRBD1. CDR3 length: 17 residues. The germline V gene encodes CDR1 SGHTA and CDR2 FQGNSA. The V segment lost 2 bases and the J segment 4 bases; nucleotides outside the gene matches: 10. CDR3 bases: TGTGCCAGCAGCTTAAAGAGCGCAGGGGGTGTCACCGGGGAGCTGTTTTTT. Its protein product is CASSLKSAGGVTGELFF.

The chain's CDR3 is CASTFVGQIHTEAFF. CDR3 nucleotides: TGTGCCAGCACTTTTGTGGGACAAATACACACTGAAGCTTTCTTT. The chain joins TRBV28 to TRBJ1-1; tentative D call: TRBD1 (6 bases). The germline V gene has CDR1 MDHEN and CDR2 SYDVKM. Trimming removed 7 bases from V and 3 bases from J, with 18 bases in between. The CDR3 loop spans 15 amino acids.

The rearrangement joins TRBV29-1 to TRBJ2-5, with D maybe TRBD2 (7 bases). CDR1 and CDR2 from the germline V gene are SQVTM and ANQGSEA. The CDR3 totals 16 residues. V was trimmed by 3 bases and J by 1 base, leaving 18 bases between them. Here the CDR3 reads CSVETVGGTPQETQYF. DNA of the CDR3: TGCAGCGTTGAGACAGTGGGGGGGACACCCCAAGAGACCCAGTACTTC.

The rearrangement links TRBV29-1 to TRBJ1-1, with TRBD1 matching 8 bases. Germline assignment: CDR1 SQVTM and CDR2 ANQGSEA. The CDR3 has 15 amino acids. The V segment lost 1 base and the J segment 0 bases; nucleotides outside the gene matches: 4. This chain's CDR3 is CSVEGDRGMNTEAFF. The CDR3 DNA is TGCAGCGTTGAAGGTGACAGGGGCATGAACACTGAAGCTTTCTTT.

The genes are TRBV19 and TRBJ2-2, with 8 bases identical to TRBD2. The V gene's germline CDR1 is LNHDA and CDR2 SQIVND (reference sequence). The junction had 9 bases not matched to a gene; V was cut back by 7 bases and J by 5 bases. This CDR3 comprises 15 residues. The CDR3 region is CASNLAGPRTGELFF. CDR3 in DNA: TGTGCCAGTAACCTAGCGGGCCCAAGGACCGGGGAGCTGTTTTTT.

The genes are TRBV28 and TRBJ1-2; TRBD1 aligns across 7 bases. With V trimmed by 5 bases and J by 4 bases, 7 bases remained unmatched. The CDR3 spans 14 residues. In germline, CDR1 is MDHEN, CDR2 SYDVKM. The chain's CDR3 is CASSAGGKGYGYTF. Written as DNA, the CDR3 is TGTGCCAGCAGTGCAGGGGGAAAGGGCTATGGCTACACCTTC.

This chain uses TRBV21-1 with TRBJ2-1. TRBV21-1 is labeled a pseudogene. This CDR3 is 14 amino acids long. The CDR3 is CALGAGPAYNEQFF. The CDR3 nucleotides are TGTGCACTCGGGGCCGGACCGGCATACAATGAGCAGTTCTTC.

This clone was detected only once. J is TRBJ2-3 and V is TRBV5-6; unclear D gene. CDR1 and CDR2 from the germline V gene are SGHDT and YYEEEE. The V gene lost 4 bases and the J gene lost 2 bases, with 14 bases spanning the gap. The CDR3 length is 15 residues. The CDR3 protein is CASSPVGADTDTQYF. The CDR3 DNA reads TGTGCCAGCAGCCCAGTTGGAGCAGACACAGATACGCAGTATTTT.

Notes on this clone: The sample carries other DNA sequences with the same CDR3. The chain is built from TRBV9 and TRBJ2-5; D is ambiguous. Germline CDR1 and CDR2: SGDLS and YYNGEE. This CDR3 has 13 amino acids. Trimming took off 0 bases at V and 4 bases at J, with 7 bases between the two ends. CDR3 nucleotide sequence: TGTGCCAGCAGCGTAGGCGGTCGAGAGACCCAGTACTTC. Translating gives CASSVGGRETQYF.

The J gene is TRBJ2-7, the V gene TRBV2; no definite D call. CDR1 and CDR2 (germline): SNHLY, FYNNEI. The CDR3 is 12 residues long. Trimming cost V 6 bases and J 7 bases, with 13 bases left between them. The CDR3 region has the DNA TGTGCCAGCAGACGCTTGGGTCTTGAGCAGTACTTC. Its protein is CASRRLGLEQYF.

The J gene is TRBJ1-3, the V gene TRBV6-5; no definite D call. Trimming removed 6 bases from V and 0 bases from J, with 12 bases in between. The germline V gene has CDR1 MNHEY and CDR2 SVGAGI. The CDR3 extends over 15 amino acids. The CDR3 coding sequence is TGTGCCAGCAGGGCACCCCGGGGCTCTGGAAACACCATATATTTT. As protein: CASRAPRGSGNTIYF.

V usage is TRBV25-1 and J usage is TRBJ2-7; 7 bases agree with TRBD1. J was trimmed by 7 bases and V by 6 bases; bases with no gene match: 15. Germline values: CDR1 MGHDK, CDR2 SYGVNS. The CDR3 is 15 residues long. The CDR3 DNA is TGTGCCAGCAGAGCCAATGGGGACAGTTCTAGGGAGCAGTACTTC. Translation gives CASRANGDSSREQYF.

The chain combines TRBV5-1 with TRBJ2-3, with TRBD2 identical over 13 bases. V shed 2 bases and J 0 bases; nucleotides not matched to a gene: 9. CDR3 size: 19 residues. CDR1 and CDR2 (germline): SGHRS, YFSETQ. Written as DNA, the CDR3 is TGCGCCAGCAGCTTCCAAGGACTAGCGGGAGAGGGGAGCACAGATACGCAGTATTTT. Its protein product is CASSFQGLAGEGSTDTQYF. Supplemented by reference TRBV5-1 and TRBJ2-3, the full variable domain reads KAGVTQTPRYLIKTRGQQVTLSCSPISGHRSVSWYQQTPGQGLQFLFEYFSETQRNKGNFPGRFSGRQFSNSRSEMNVSTLELGDSALYLCASSFQGLAGEGSTDTQYFGPGTRLTVL.

This chain joins TRBV4-3 and TRBJ2-5, with TRBD2 matching over 7 bases. V was pared by 2 bases and J by 3 bases, with 12 bases of the junction left unmatched. Germline CDR1 is LGHNA and CDR2 is YSLEER. This CDR3 comprises 17 residues. CDR3 sequence (DNA): TGCGCCAGCAGCCAAACATACGCCCCTCTAGCGGAAGAGACCCAGTACTTC. Its protein product is CASSQTYAPLAEETQYF.

The rearrangement uses TRBV18 and TRBJ2-7, with 8 bases that match TRBD2. The J segment lost 1 base and the V segment lost 3 bases, leaving 5 bases of the junction unmatched. CDR3 size: 15 residues. Per the germline V gene, CDR1 is KGHSH and CDR2 is LQKENI. The CDR3 here is CASSPGREASYEQYF. In nucleotides, the CDR3 is TGTGCCAGCTCACCGGGGCGGGAGGCGTCCTACGAGCAGTACTTC.

The chain employs TRBV28 and TRBJ1-2; D gene ambiguous. Between the trimmed V and J ends, which lost 8 bases and 3 bases, there was a span of 19 bases. CDR3 size: 15 residues. CDR1 and CDR2 from the germline V gene are MDHEN and SYDVKM. The CDR3 spells CASSLEGDAYYGYTF. In DNA form, the CDR3 reads TGTGCCAGCTCCCTAGAAGGAGATGCCTACTATGGCTACACCTTC.

This rearrangement joins TRBV28 to TRBJ1-1, with D uncertain. There are 12 residues in the CDR3. V shed 2 bases and J shed 6 bases, with 7 bases lying between them. CDR1 MDHEN and CDR2 SYDVKM come from the germline V gene. This CDR3 reads CASSLGESEAFF. DNA of the CDR3: TGTGCCAGCAGTTTAGGGGAGTCTGAAGCTTTCTTT.

The chain joins TRBV5-1 to TRBJ2-1; D is unclear. Trimming removed 7 bases at V and 3 bases at J, with 14 bases between. The germline V gene has CDR1 SGHRS and CDR2 YFSETQ. The CDR3 contains 14 residues. Written as DNA, the CDR3 is TGCGCCAGCTATGGCTCGACATTCTACAATGAGCAGTTCTTC. It translates to CASYGSTFYNEQFF.

The chain uses TRBV7-9 and TRBJ1-5; D may be TRBD1 (6 bases). V lost 1 base and J 0 bases, leaving 10 bases between the germline ends. The CDR3 sequence is 16 residues long. From germline, CDR1 is SEHNR and CDR2 FQNEAQ (reference sequence). CDR3 residues: CASSLVRGSSNQPQHF. CDR3 sequence (DNA): TGTGCCAGCAGCTTAGTCAGGGGCAGTAGCAATCAGCCCCAGCATTTT.

The rearrangement links TRBV30 to TRBJ1-2, with TRBD1 as a possible D gene (6 bases). Per the germline V gene, CDR1 is GTSNPN and CDR2 is SVGIG (reference sequence). The CDR3 consists of 14 residues. V gave up 0 bases and J gave up 4 bases, with 12 bases separating them. This CDR3 is CAWSVYQGSYGYTF. CDR3 nucleotide sequence: TGTGCCTGGAGTGTTTACCAGGGGAGCTATGGCTACACCTTC. The variable domain in full, completed from reference TRBV30 and TRBJ1-2, reads SQTIHQWPATLVQPVGSPLSLECTVEGTSNPNLYWYRQAAGRGLQLLFYSVGIGQISSEVPQNLSASRPQDRQFILSSKKLLLSDSGFYLCAWSVYQGSYGYTFGSGTRLTVV.